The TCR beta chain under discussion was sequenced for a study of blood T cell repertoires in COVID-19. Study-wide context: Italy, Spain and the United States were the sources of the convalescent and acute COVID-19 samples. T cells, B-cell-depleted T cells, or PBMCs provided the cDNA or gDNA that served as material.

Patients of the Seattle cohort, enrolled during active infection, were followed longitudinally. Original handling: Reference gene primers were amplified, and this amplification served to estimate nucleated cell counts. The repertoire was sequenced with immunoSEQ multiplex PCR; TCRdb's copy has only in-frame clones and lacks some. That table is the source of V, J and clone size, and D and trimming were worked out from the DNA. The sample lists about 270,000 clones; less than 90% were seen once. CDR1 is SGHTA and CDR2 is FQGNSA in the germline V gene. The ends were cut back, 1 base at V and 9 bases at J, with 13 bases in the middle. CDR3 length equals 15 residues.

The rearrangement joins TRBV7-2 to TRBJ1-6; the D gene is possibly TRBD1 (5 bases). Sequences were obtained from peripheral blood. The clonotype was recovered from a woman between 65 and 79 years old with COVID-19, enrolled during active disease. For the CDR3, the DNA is TGTGCCAGCAGCTTAGAGAGTTCCGGGGGTTCACCCCTCCACTTT. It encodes CASSLESSGGSPLHF.